Listed below are T cell receptor beta chains from one sample, sequenced in a study of blood T cell repertoires in COVID-19. Clones were sequenced by immunoSEQ multiplex PCR, and TCRdb holds only the in-frame ones, with some missing. The profile shows about 230,000 clones, approximately 83% of them singletons. Sequences were obtained from peripheral blood. These receptors came from a man aged 50 to 59 with active or convalescent COVID-19. CDR3s include the opening cysteine and the closing phenylalanine or tryptophan.

CDR3aa	v_gene	j_gene
CASSKDSNTEAFF	TRBV7-9	TRBJ1-1
CASSSDRGWTDTQYF	TRBV5-1	TRBJ2-3
CASSPPLAGGHEQYF	TRBV6-5	TRBJ2-7
CASSQETGTYEQYF	TRBV4-2	TRBJ2-7
CASSSRSPSYNSPLHF	TRBV27	TRBJ1-6
CASSSSLPVYTF	TRBV5-6	TRBJ1-2
CASTPGTGNYGYTF	TRBV7-9	TRBJ1-2
CASPGGYGYTF	TRBV21-1	TRBJ1-2
CASSQEGQGGKNSGELFF	TRBV3-1/TRBV3-2	TRBJ2-2
CASSRRDRGLYGYTF	TRBV18	TRBJ1-2
CAIRLGTGNTEAFF	TRBV10-3	TRBJ1-1
CAWAPGEPREGVQFF	TRBV30	TRBJ2-1
CASSPGQGRLWNEQYF	TRBV5-4	TRBJ2-7
CASSLDRVGSPLHF	TRBV7-2	TRBJ1-6
CASSAGQGTAAFF	TRBV9	TRBJ1-1
CASSSSPGTGGSGYTF	TRBV28	TRBJ1-2
CASGRGGGLNEQFF	TRBV5-1	TRBJ2-1